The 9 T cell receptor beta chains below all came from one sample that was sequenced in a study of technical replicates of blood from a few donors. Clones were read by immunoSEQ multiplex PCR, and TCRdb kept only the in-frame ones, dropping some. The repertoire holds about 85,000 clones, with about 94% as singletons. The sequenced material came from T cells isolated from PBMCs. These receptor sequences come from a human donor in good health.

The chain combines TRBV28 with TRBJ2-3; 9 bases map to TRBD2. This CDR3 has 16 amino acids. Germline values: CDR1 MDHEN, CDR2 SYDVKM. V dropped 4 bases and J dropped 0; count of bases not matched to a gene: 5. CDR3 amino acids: CASSSRLAVSTDTQYF. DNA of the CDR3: TGTGCCAGCAGTTCGAGACTAGCGGTTAGCACAGATACGCAGTATTTT.

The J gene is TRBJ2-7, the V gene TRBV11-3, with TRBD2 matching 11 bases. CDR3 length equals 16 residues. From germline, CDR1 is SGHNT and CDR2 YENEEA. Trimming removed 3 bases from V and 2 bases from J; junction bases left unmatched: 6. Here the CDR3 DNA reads TGTGCCAGCAGCTTCCTGACTAGCGGGAAAGCCTACGAGCAGTACTTC. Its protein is CASSFLTSGKAYEQYF.

The CDR3 region is CASTGFLADTQYF. CDR3 nucleotide sequence: TGTGCCAGCACCGGGTTTTTGGCGGATACGCAGTATTTT. V is TRBV2 and J is TRBJ2-3; D ambiguous. Germline V gives CDR1 SNHLY, CDR2 FYNNEI. This CDR3 spans 13 amino acids. The V end was cut by 7 bases, the J end by 6 bases, with 14 bases between.

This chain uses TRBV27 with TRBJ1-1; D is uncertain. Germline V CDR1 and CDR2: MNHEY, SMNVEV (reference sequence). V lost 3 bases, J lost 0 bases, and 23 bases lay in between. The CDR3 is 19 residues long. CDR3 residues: CASSFNGGPGPVMNTEAFF. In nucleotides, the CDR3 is TGTGCCAGCAGTTTTAACGGCGGGCCCGGCCCCGTTATGAACACTGAAGCTTTCTTT.

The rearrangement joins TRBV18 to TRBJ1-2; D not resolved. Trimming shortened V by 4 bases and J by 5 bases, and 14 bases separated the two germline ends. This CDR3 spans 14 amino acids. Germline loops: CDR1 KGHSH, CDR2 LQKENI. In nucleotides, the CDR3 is TGTGCCAGCTCACAAGGGTCGGGGAATTATGGCTACACCTTC. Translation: CASSQGSGNYGYTF.

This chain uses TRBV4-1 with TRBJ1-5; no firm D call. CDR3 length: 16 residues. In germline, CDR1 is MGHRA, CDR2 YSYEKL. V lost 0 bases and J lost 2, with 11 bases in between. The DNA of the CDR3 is TGCGCCAGCAGCCAAGATCGGGGTTATGGCAATCAGCCCCAGCATTTT. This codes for CASSQDRGYGNQPQHF.

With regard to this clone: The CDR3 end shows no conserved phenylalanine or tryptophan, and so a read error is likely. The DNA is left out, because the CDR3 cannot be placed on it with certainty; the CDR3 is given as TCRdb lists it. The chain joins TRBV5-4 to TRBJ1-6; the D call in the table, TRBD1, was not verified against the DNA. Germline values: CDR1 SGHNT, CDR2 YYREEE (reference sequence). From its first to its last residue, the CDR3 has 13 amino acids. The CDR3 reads CASSTFPGTEEAL.

CDR3 sequence: CASSQSSGQRVETQYF. The CDR3 DNA sequence: TGTGCCAGCAGCCAATCATCTGGACAGAGGGTAGAGACCCAGTACTTC. The chain joins TRBV7-6 to TRBJ2-5, with D maybe TRBD1 (6 bases). The CDR3 totals 16 residues. Trimming left V 5 bases short and J 4 bases short, with 20 bases between. The V gene's germline CDR1 is SGHVS and CDR2 FNYEAQ.

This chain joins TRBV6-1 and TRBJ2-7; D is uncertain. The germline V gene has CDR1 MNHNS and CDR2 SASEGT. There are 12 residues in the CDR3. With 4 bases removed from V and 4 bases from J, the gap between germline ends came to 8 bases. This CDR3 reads CASSGDFYEQYF. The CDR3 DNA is TGTGCCAGCAGTGGTGACTTTTACGAGCAGTACTTC.